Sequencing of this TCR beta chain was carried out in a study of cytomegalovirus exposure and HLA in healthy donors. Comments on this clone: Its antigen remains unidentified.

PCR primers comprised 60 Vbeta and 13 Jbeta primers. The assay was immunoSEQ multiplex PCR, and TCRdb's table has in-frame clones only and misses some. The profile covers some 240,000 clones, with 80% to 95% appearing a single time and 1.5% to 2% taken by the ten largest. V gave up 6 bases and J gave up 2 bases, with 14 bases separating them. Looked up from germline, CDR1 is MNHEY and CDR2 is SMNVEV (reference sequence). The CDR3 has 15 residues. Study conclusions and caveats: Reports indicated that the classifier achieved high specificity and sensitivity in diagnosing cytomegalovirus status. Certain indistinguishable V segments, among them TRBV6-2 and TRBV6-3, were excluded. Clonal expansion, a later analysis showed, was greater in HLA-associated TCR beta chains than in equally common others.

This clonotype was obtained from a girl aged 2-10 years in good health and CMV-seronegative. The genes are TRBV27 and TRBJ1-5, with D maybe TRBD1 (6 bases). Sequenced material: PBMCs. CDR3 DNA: TGTGCCAGCAGGGGGGCTCTGGGGGGCAATCAGCCCCAGCATTTT. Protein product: CASRGALGGNQPQHF.